Below, 25 T cell receptor beta chains from the same sample are listed, as sequenced in a study of T cells after yellow fever vaccination. TCRdb reprocessed the 5' RACE reads via MiXCR and lists one record per CDR3 protein. Here the sample spans 610,000 or so distinct CDR3 sequences, approximately 13% being singletons. The sample consisted of PBMCs, taken on the day of the yellow fever booster vaccination. Source of these receptors: a man aged 25-45 years who received the YFV17D yellow fever vaccine.

This clonotype came up a few times. The chain couples TRBV7-2 to TRBJ2-3, with 8 positions matching TRBD2. The CDR3 length is 11 residues. Germline V lookup: CDR1 SGHTA, CDR2 FQGNSA. The junction had 5 bases not matched to a gene; V was cut back by 5 bases and J by 13 bases. CDR3 loop: CASSSGTREYF. CDR3 DNA sequence: TGTGCCAGCAGCAGTGGGACTAGAGAGTATTTT.

This clonotype has a handful of counts. This chain connects TRBV5-1 to TRBJ2-1, with 11 bases fitting TRBD2. The junction had 15 bases not matched to a gene; V was cut back by 5 bases and J by 8 bases. The CDR3 sequence is 17 residues long. The germline V gene has CDR1 SGHRS and CDR2 YFSETQ. The CDR3: CASSPITGTSGRYEQFF. The CDR3 nucleotides read TGCGCCAGCAGTCCAATTACCGGGACTAGCGGCAGATATGAGCAGTTCTTC.

V usage is TRBV12-3 or TRBV12-4 and J usage is TRBJ1-5; D not resolved. With 3 bases removed from V and 5 bases from J, the gap between germline ends came to 8 bases. The CDR3 consists of 13 residues. CDR3 nucleotide sequence: TGTGCCAGCAGTTTGACGGAGTATCAGCCCCAGCATTTT. Its protein is CASSLTEYQPQHF.

This clonotype was detected only a few times. The chain uses TRBV7-2 and TRBJ2-5; D might be TRBD2 (5 bases). Germline V gene sequence: CDR1 SGHTA, CDR2 FQGNSA. The CDR3 is made up of 15 amino acids. With 3 bases removed from V and 0 bases from J, the gap between germline ends came to 11 bases. The CDR3 reads CASSFSADYQETQYF. CDR3 nucleotides: TGTGCCAGCAGCTTCTCCGCGGACTACCAAGAGACCCAGTACTTC.

This sequence joins TRBV29-1 and TRBJ2-7, with D tentatively TRBD1 (6 bases). This CDR3 is 14 amino acids long. V shed 6 bases and J shed 6 bases, with 21 bases lying between them. Germline CDR1 and CDR2: SQVTM and ANQGSEA. In DNA, the CDR3 is TGCAGCGTGGGACATCCCTACCCCGTGGCCGAGCAGTACTTC. Protein: CSVGHPYPVAEQYF.

This clonotype was seen repeatedly, ten times or more. The chain is built from TRBV7-9 and TRBJ2-1, with no clear D. This CDR3 has 11 residues. The V gene lost 7 bases and the J gene lost 7 bases, with 8 bases spanning the gap. The germline CDR1 and CDR2 sequences are SEHNR and FQNEAQ (reference sequence). This CDR3 is CASTLGNEQFF. CDR3 in DNA: TGTGCCAGCACTCTAGGGAATGAGCAGTTCTTC. Full variable domain (remainder filled in from reference TRBV7-9 and TRBJ2-1): DTGVSQNPRHKITKRGQNVTFRCDPISEHNRLYWYRQTLGQGPEFLTYFQNEAQLEKSRLLSDRFSAERPKGSFSTLEIQRTEQGDSAMYLCASTLGNEQFFGPGTRLTVL.

This clonotype was found a few times. The chain couples TRBV30 to TRBJ2-3, with D possibly being TRBD2 (5 bases). Germline values: CDR1 GTSNPN, CDR2 SVGIG (reference sequence). The V end was cut by 1 base, the J end by 7 bases, with 12 bases between. This CDR3 is built from 13 residues. The CDR3 DNA sequence: TGTGCCTGGAGTGGAGGGAGTTTAAATACGCAGTATTTT. Residues: CAWSGGSLNTQYF.

The sample holds a few counts of this clonotype. V gene TRBV7-9 combines with J gene TRBJ2-5; maybe TRBD2 (6 bases). There are 15 residues in the CDR3. V was cut by 3 bases and J by 5 bases, with 16 bases left in between. Per germline, CDR1 SEHNR and CDR2 FQNEAQ (reference sequence). The CDR3 region has the DNA TGTGCCAGCAGCTTGGGGCTGATGGCGGGGGAGACCCAGTACTTC. Encoded protein: CASSLGLMAGETQYF.

The chain couples TRBV20-1 to TRBJ2-1; 9 bases map to TRBD2. Germline V gene data show CDR1 as DFQATT and CDR2 as SNEGSKA (reference sequence). The V gene end was trimmed by 3 bases and the J gene end by 6 bases; junction bases not matched to a gene: 6. This CDR3 comprises 14 residues. CDR3 DNA sequence: TGCAGTGCTAGTAGCGGGAGCATACTCAATGAGCAGTTCTTC. This encodes CSASSGSILNEQFF.

The chain links TRBV3-1 to TRBJ2-5; D uncertain. Germline V gene lookup returns CDR1 LGHDT and CDR2 YNNKEL (reference sequence). The V and J ends lost 1 base and 7 bases respectively, with 13 bases between them. This CDR3 is built from 14 residues. CDR3 amino acids: CASSQGLPSGTQYF. CDR3 DNA sequence: TGTGCCAGCAGCCAAGGCCTTCCCTCCGGGACCCAGTACTTC.

This sequence joins TRBV20-1 and TRBJ2-7; 7 bases agree with TRBD2. In germline, CDR1 is DFQATT, CDR2 SNEGSKA (reference sequence). The CDR3 sequence is 13 residues long. This CDR3 is CRRPGGTSYEQYF. The CDR3, as DNA: TGCAGGCGTCCGGGGGGAACCTCCTACGAGCAGTACTTC.

V gene TRBV19 combines with J gene TRBJ2-2; no definite D call. This CDR3 has 16 amino acids. CDR1 and CDR2 from the germline V gene are LNHDA and SQIVND (reference sequence). V lost 0 bases and J 4 bases, leaving 12 bases between the germline ends. DNA of the CDR3: TGTGCCAGTAGTATAGATCGGTGGAGACCCACCGGGGAGCTGTTTTTT. Protein: CASSIDRWRPTGELFF. The complete variable domain, with remaining parts taken from reference TRBV19 and TRBJ2-2, reads DGGITQSPKYLFRKEGQNVTLSCEQNLNHDAMYWYRQDPGQGLRLIYYSQIVNDFQKGDIAEGYSVSREKKESFPLTVTSAQKNPTAFYLCASSIDRWRPTGELFFGEGSRLTVL.

The chain carries TRBV10-3 and TRBJ1-1; weak D call: TRBD1 (5 bases). CDR3 length equals 13 residues. V lost 3 bases to trimming and J lost 5 bases, with 10 bases between them. The germline V gene has CDR1 ENHRY and CDR2 SYGVKD. This CDR3 reads CAISEGPGTEAFF. DNA for the CDR3: TGTGCCATCAGTGAAGGGCCAGGGACTGAAGCTTTCTTT.

This clonotype was picked up many times. The chain uses TRBV28 and TRBJ2-3; D is possibly TRBD1 (6 bases). The ends were cut back, 5 bases at V and 2 bases at J, with 11 bases in the middle. CDR3 length: 14 amino acids. Germline-derived CDR1 and CDR2 are MDHEN and SYDVKM. This CDR3 reads CASSLRQVTDTQYF. DNA for the CDR3: TGTGCCAGCAGTCTCCGACAGGTCACAGATACGCAGTATTTT. Using reference TRBV28 and TRBJ2-3 for the parts outside the CDR3, the full variable domain is DVKVTQSSRYLVKRTGEKVFLECVQDMDHENMFWYRQDPGLGLRLIYFSYDVKMKEKGDIPEGYSVSREKKERFSLILESASTNQTSMYLCASSLRQVTDTQYFGPGTRLTVL.

The sample holds a few counts of this clonotype. The V call is TRBV1, the J call TRBJ2-1; the tabulated D call, TRBD2, remains unverified against the DNA. TRBV1 is a listed pseudogene. The CDR3 has 20 amino acids. CDR3: CTSSQEKGAPSGRVVDEQFF. The DNA of the CDR3 is TGCACCAGCAGCCAGGAGAAAGGGGCGCCTAGCGGGAGGGTAGTAGATGAGCAGTTCTTC.

This clonotype was observed a handful of times. The gene calls are TRBV7-2 and TRBJ2-7; D gene ambiguous. The CDR3 extends over 14 amino acids. Germline-derived CDR1 and CDR2 are SGHTA and FQGNSA. The V end was cut by 1 base, the J end by 3 bases, with 10 bases between. This CDR3 reads CASSLDSGRYEQYF. As DNA, the CDR3 is TGTGCCAGCAGCTTAGATTCGGGTCGCTACGAGCAGTACTTC.

The rearrangement links TRBV5-4 to TRBJ2-5, with 11 bases lining up with TRBD2. The CDR3 covers 16 residues. The ends lost 3 bases at V and 5 bases at J; junction bases unmatched: 9. Germline lookup yields CDR1 SGHNT and CDR2 YYREEE (reference sequence). The CDR3 spells CASSSPGTSGYETQYF. DNA of the CDR3: TGTGCCAGCAGCTCCCCCGGGACTAGCGGTTACGAGACCCAGTACTTC.

The sample holds a few counts of this clonotype. V is TRBV4-3 and J is TRBJ1-4; D is undetermined. With 0 bases removed from V and 12 bases from J, the gap between germline ends came to 11 bases. CDR3 size: 13 residues. Germline V gene sequence: CDR1 LGHNA, CDR2 YSLEER. In nucleotides, the CDR3 is TGCGCCAGCAGCCAAGAACTGGTTGGGGAACTGTTTTTT. It yields the protein CASSQELVGELFF.

The genes are TRBV7-8 and TRBJ2-7, with a tentative D call TRBD2 (6 bases). The germline gives CDR1 SGHVS, CDR2 FQNEAQ. Trimming left V 3 bases short and J 4 bases short, with 13 bases between. The CDR3 sequence is 14 residues long. In DNA, the CDR3 is TGTGCCAGCAGCTTCGGGGGACGGACTTACGAGCAGTACTTC. It is translated as CASSFGGRTYEQYF.

This rearrangement joins TRBV14 to TRBJ2-5; D unclear. V was trimmed by 0 bases and J by 5 bases, leaving 13 bases between them. CDR3 length: 15 amino acids. The germline V gene has CDR1 SGHDN and CDR2 FVKESK. This CDR3 reads CASSQDYHNLETQYF. Written as DNA, the CDR3 is TGTGCCAGCAGCCAAGATTACCACAACTTGGAGACCCAGTACTTC.

V usage is TRBV3-1 and J usage is TRBJ2-2, with D perhaps matching TRBD1 (5 bases). V lost 6 bases and J 6 bases, leaving 20 bases between the germline ends. The length of the CDR3 is 16 residues. Germline values: CDR1 LGHDT, CDR2 YNNKEL (reference sequence). The CDR3 nucleotides are TGTGCCAGCAGGCTCAGGGAAGGGTCGTGGCCCGGGGAGCTGTTTTTT. Protein product: CASRLREGSWPGELFF. Full variable domain (remainder filled in from reference TRBV3-1 and TRBJ2-2): DTAVSQTPKYLVTQMGNDKSIKCEQNLGHDTMYWYKQDSKKFLKIMFSYNNKELIINETVPNRFSPKSPDKAHLNLHINSLELGDSAVYFCASRLREGSWPGELFFGEGSRLTVL.

The V and J genes are TRBV7-9 and TRBJ1-1; no reliable D call. The CDR3 extends over 14 amino acids. V was shortened by 3 bases and J by 1 base, with 9 bases between the two germline ends. Germline V gene data show CDR1 as SEHNR and CDR2 as FQNEAQ (reference sequence). The CDR3 is CASSFEQSNTEAFF. As DNA, the CDR3 is TGTGCCAGCAGCTTCGAACAGTCGAACACTGAAGCTTTCTTT.

This sequence joins TRBV4-3 and TRBJ2-3, with TRBD2 matching 11 bases. V trimming: 3 bases; J trimming: 4 bases; junction bases outside the gene matches: 9. CDR1 is LGHNA and CDR2 is YSLEER in the germline V gene. The CDR3 sequence is 17 residues long. The CDR3 region is CASSHQTSGSPPDTQYF. The DNA of the CDR3 is TGCGCCAGCAGCCATCAAACTAGCGGGAGTCCCCCAGATACGCAGTATTTT.

This clonotype was counted between two and nine times. This chain joins TRBV7-4 and TRBJ2-4; 11 bases map to TRBD2. The CDR3 is 23 residues long. CDR1 and CDR2 from the germline V gene are SGHVT and SQSDAQ. Trimming removed 2 bases from V and 2 bases from J; junction bases left unmatched: 23. In DNA form, the CDR3 reads TGTGCCAGCAGCTTACTCAGGGGCACCTCCCTTAGCGGGAGGGCCGAGACCAAAAACATTCAGTACTTC. Its translation: CASSLLRGTSLSGRAETKNIQYF.

The CDR3 spells CASSYSNRDTSDTDTQYF. DNA of the CDR3: TGTGCCAGCAGTTACTCAAACCGGGACACTTCCGACACAGATACGCAGTATTTT. The chain carries TRBV6-5 and TRBJ2-3; D possibly corresponds to TRBD1 (6 bases). CDR3 length: 18 amino acids. From germline, CDR1 is MNHEY and CDR2 SVGAGI. V was clipped by 0 bases and J by 2 bases, with 18 bases between them.